The clone carrying this T cell receptor (beta chain) turned up a few times. What it binds is unknown. Isolated RNA was reverse transcribed into cDNA used as the sequencing template. The method was immunoSEQ multiplex PCR; TCRdb's version includes in-frame clones alone and lacks a portion of them. The repertoire consists of 75,000 to 80,000 clones, with 60% to 70% occurring once and the leading ten covering about 20%. This CDR3 has 14 amino acids. The V and J ends lost 0 bases and 7 bases respectively, with 16 bases between them. Germline loops: CDR1 GTSNPN, CDR2 SVGIG (reference sequence). Treatment defined: oral pan-JAK inhibitor, 5-10 mg twice daily. Researchers picked out CD4+ and CD8+ T cells from PBMCs by sorting. The entry originates in a study of CD8+ T cells in alopecia areata. Background on the study: Administration of oral tofacitinib to treated patients was at 5 to 10 mg twice daily. Study-wide findings and caveats: Higher clonality than in normal scalp was seen in lesional scalp, especially alopecia totalis/universalis. Many expanded lesional clones stayed in scalp and blood while on tofacitinib.

This receptor was taken from a human donor with alopecia areata. The chain couples TRBV30 to TRBJ2-7; tentative D call: TRBD1 (6 bases). The sequences come from CD8+ T cells sorted from blood, collected at week 24, from a patient treated with tofacitinib. CDR3 region: CAWSVAGAHEEQYF. The DNA of the CDR3 is TGTGCCTGGAGTGTGGCAGGGGCCCACGAGGAGCAGTACTTC.